Shown below are 27 T cell receptor beta chains from a single sample sequenced in a study of graft-versus-host responses after intestinal transplantation (dated by TCRdb to the early 2020s). The protocol used for the library was the immunoSEQ multiplex PCR assay. This is the immuneACCESS table as TCRdb keeps it, with only in-frame sequences that have V and J called. A part of the clones is gone; compared with another copy, unresolved V genes explain less than half, and the rest is unexplained. The sample records over 100,000 clones, about 90% of which are singletons. The top ten hold about 0.9% of the sample. The time point label here, explained by the study, means: cells obtained before transplantation from donor or recipient. What these receptors recognize is not known. Specimen: unstimulated CD4+ T cells sorted from spleen or lymph node cells, collected before intestinal transplant. Every receptor here comes from a human donor who received an intestinal transplant.

The J gene is TRBJ1-2, the V gene TRBV6-1; possibly TRBD1 for D (5 bases). The ends were cut back, 8 bases at V and 2 bases at J, with 12 bases in the middle. Germline assignment: CDR1 MNHNS and CDR2 SASEGT. The CDR3 has 13 residues. CDR3 sequence (DNA): TGTGCCAGCCAAACCGGGACGAACTATGGCTACACCTTC. Protein: CASQTGTNYGYTF.

The chain is built from TRBV11-1 and TRBJ2-1; D is ambiguous. The germline CDR1 and CDR2 sequences are SGHAT and FQDESV (reference sequence). V was cut by 1 base and J by 5 bases, with 12 bases left in between. The CDR3 extends over 15 amino acids. The CDR3 DNA follows: TGTGCCAGCAGCTTAGTCCCACAGTATAACAATGAGCAGTTCTTC. Protein product: CASSLVPQYNNEQFF.

The chain recombines TRBV28 with TRBJ2-7; no firm D call. This CDR3 has 15 amino acids. The V end lost 4 bases, the J end lost 2 bases, and 15 bases lay between the germline ends. Germline CDR1 is MDHEN and CDR2 is SYDVKM. The CDR3 is CASSWTGASAYEQYF. The CDR3 DNA reads as TGTGCCAGCAGTTGGACCGGCGCCTCGGCCTACGAGCAGTACTTC.

The V call is TRBV10-2, the J call TRBJ2-3, with TRBD2 identical over 10 bases. This CDR3 has 15 residues. V lost 9 bases to trimming and J lost 1 base; unmatched junction nucleotides: 7. Germline CDR1 and CDR2: WSHSY and SAAADI. CDR3 DNA: TGCGCCAGATTTTCCGGGACTAGCGGCACAGATACGCAGTATTTT. It yields the protein CARFSGTSGTDTQYF.

The chain combines TRBV19 with TRBJ2-2, with a weak D call TRBD1 (6 bases). The CDR3 covers 12 residues. Germline assignment: CDR1 LNHDA and CDR2 SQIVND (reference sequence). V lost 5 bases and J 8 bases, leaving 9 bases between the germline ends. The CDR3 loop is CASSSGVGELFF. CDR3 nucleotides: TGTGCCAGTAGTTCAGGGGTGGGGGAGCTGTTTTTT.

V usage is TRBV18 and J usage is TRBJ2-1; the D gene is possibly TRBD2 (6 bases). The germline V gene encodes CDR1 KGHSH and CDR2 LQKENI. The CDR3 spans 16 residues. V shed 0 bases and J shed 6 bases, with 15 bases lying between them. The CDR3 sequence: CASSPPGVLSGNEQFF. The CDR3 nucleotides are TGTGCCAGCTCACCACCGGGGGTGCTTAGCGGCAATGAGCAGTTCTTC.

The CDR3 loop is CASRPDSASSYNSPLHF. CDR3 nucleotides: TGTGCCAGCAGACCCGACAGTGCCAGCTCCTATAATTCACCCCTCCACTTT. The J gene is TRBJ1-6, the V gene TRBV7-9, with D perhaps TRBD1 (5 bases). The germline V gene encodes CDR1 SEHNR and CDR2 FQNEAQ (reference sequence). The CDR3 is 17 residues long. Trimming stripped 6 bases from V and 0 bases from J, with 15 bases between.

V gene TRBV7-9 combines with J gene TRBJ1-5; unclear D gene. The CDR3 runs 13 residues. CDR1 and CDR2 (germline): SEHNR, FQNEAQ (reference sequence). Trimming left V 5 bases short and J 7 bases short, with 12 bases between. CDR3 in amino acids: CASSPPSGQPQHF. The CDR3 nucleotides read TGTGCCAGCAGCCCACCATCCGGGCAGCCCCAGCATTTT. Full variable domain (missing parts from reference TRBV7-9 and TRBJ1-5): DTGVSQNPRHKITKRGQNVTFRCDPISEHNRLYWYRQTLGQGPEFLTYFQNEAQLEKSRLLSDRFSAERPKGSFSTLEIQRTEQGDSAMYLCASSPPSGQPQHFGDGTRLSIL.

The chain uses TRBV5-1 and TRBJ2-5, with unresolved D. The end of the DNA fits TRBJ2-7 better, so the J call may be wrong. Germline-derived CDR1 and CDR2 are SGHRS and YFSETQ. The CDR3 is made up of 16 amino acids. The CDR3 spells CASSLASTALRVEQYF. The CDR3 bases are TGCGCCAGCAGCTTGGCGTCGACGGCCCTTAGGGTCGAGCAGTACTTC.

V usage is TRBV18 and J usage is TRBJ1-1; a weak D match, TRBD1 (5 bases). V was pared by 6 bases and J by 3 bases, with 14 bases between. This CDR3 is 14 amino acids long. Germline V gene sequence: CDR1 KGHSH, CDR2 LQKENI. CDR3 loop: CASSLRDRDTEAFF. CDR3 nucleotide sequence: TGTGCCAGCTCCCTCAGGGACCGCGACACTGAAGCTTTCTTT.

This chain joins TRBV9 and TRBJ2-2; D perhaps matches TRBD2 (6 bases). CDR1 and CDR2 from the germline V gene are SGDLS and YYNGEE. The CDR3 length is 13 residues. V was cut by 0 bases and J by 13 bases, with 13 bases left in between. The CDR3 here is CASSVEGRGGLFF. CDR3 bases: TGTGCCAGCAGCGTAGAAGGGCGGGGAGGGCTGTTTTTT. Full variable domain (remainder filled in from reference TRBV9 and TRBJ2-2): DSGVTQTPKHLITATGQRVTLRCSPRSGDLSVYWYQQSLDQGLQFLIQYYNGEERAKGNILERFSAQQFPDLHSELNLSSLELGDSALYFCASSVEGRGGLFFGEGSRLTVL.

The J gene is TRBJ1-2, the V gene TRBV28, with TRBD1 as a possible D gene (5 bases). The CDR3 runs 15 residues. In germline, CDR1 is MDHEN, CDR2 SYDVKM. V dropped 7 bases and J dropped 8 bases, with 23 bases sitting between them. CDR3 protein: CASNQGRSNWWGYTF. CDR3 bases: TGTGCCAGCAACCAGGGACGGAGCAACTGGTGGGGCTACACCTTC.

CDR3 sequence reads: CASSLLPYEQYF. The CDR3 bases are TGTGCCAGCAGCCTACTACCCTACGAGCAGTACTTC. The chain recombines TRBV7-2 with TRBJ2-7; D not certain. CDR3 length: 12 amino acids. Trimming pared 5 bases from V and 2 bases from J, leaving 7 bases between. Germline CDR1 is SGHTA and CDR2 is FQGNSA.

This chain uses TRBV30 with TRBJ2-2; 9 bases fit TRBD2. V was clipped by 1 base and J by 4 bases; unmatched bases: 4. The CDR3 loop spans 15 amino acids. Germline lookup yields CDR1 GTSNPN and CDR2 SVGIG (reference sequence). The CDR3 here is CAWSGAGGGTGELFF. The DNA of the CDR3 is TGTGCCTGGAGTGGGGCGGGAGGGGGCACCGGGGAGCTGTTTTTT.

This sequence joins TRBV5-1 and TRBJ2-1, with 7 bases matching TRBD2. The germline gives CDR1 SGHRS, CDR2 YFSETQ. Losses at the gene ends were 4 bases for V and 1 base for J; bases not matched to a gene: 11. The CDR3 length is 17 residues. This CDR3 reads CASSLYLLAASYNEQFF. In DNA, the CDR3 is TGCGCCAGCAGCCTATACCTTCTAGCGGCGTCCTACAATGAGCAGTTCTTC.

V and J are TRBV7-9 and TRBJ2-5, with no clear D. TRBJ2-7 explains the end of the DNA better; the J call may be wrong. The CDR3 loop spans 13 amino acids. Per germline, CDR1 SEHNR and CDR2 FQNEAQ (reference sequence). The CDR3 DNA reads as TGTGCCAGCAGCTTCACGCTGGGCTACGAGCAGTACTTC. Translation gives CASSFTLGYEQYF.

On this clone: The same CDR3 arises from other DNA sequences in this sample as well. This chain connects TRBV28 to TRBJ2-7; D may be TRBD1 or TRBD2 (5 bases each). Germline V lookup: CDR1 MDHEN, CDR2 SYDVKM. The CDR3 has 14 amino acids. V lost 6 bases to trimming and J lost 5 bases, with 17 bases between them. CDR3 sequence reads: CASRGPGGTDEQYF. CDR3 DNA: TGTGCCAGCAGAGGCCCTGGGGGTACGGACGAGCAGTACTTC.

V is TRBV2 and J is TRBJ2-2; 8 bases match TRBD2. The V and J ends lost 0 bases and 7 bases, in that order; junction bases with no gene match: 7. Germline loops: CDR1 SNHLY, CDR2 FYNNEI. This CDR3 has 16 residues. In nucleotides, the CDR3 is TGTGCCAGCAGTGAAGCTACGGGGGGGCGCATCGGGGAGCTGTTTTTT. Amino acid sequence: CASSEATGGRIGELFF.

The chain recombines TRBV7-9 with TRBJ1-2; maybe TRBD1 (5 bases). With 0 bases removed from V and 10 bases from J, the gap between germline ends came to 15 bases. The CDR3 covers 14 residues. In germline, CDR1 is SEHNR, CDR2 FQNEAQ (reference sequence). CDR3 nucleotide sequence: TGTGCCAGCAGCTTAGCGCGGGGGAATCCCCCCTACACCTTC. It translates to CASSLARGNPPYTF. The complete variable domain, with remaining parts taken from reference TRBV7-9 and TRBJ1-2, reads DTGVSQNPRHKITKRGQNVTFRCDPISEHNRLYWYRQTLGQGPEFLTYFQNEAQLEKSRLLSDRFSAERPKGSFSTLEIQRTEQGDSAMYLCASSLARGNPPYTFGSGTRLTVV.

The V gene is TRBV9, the J gene TRBJ2-7; 11 bases map to TRBD2. The CDR3 runs to 14 residues. The germline V gene encodes CDR1 SGDLS and CDR2 YYNGEE. V shed 4 bases, J shed 7 bases, and the junction held 7 bases outside the gene matches. The CDR3 is CASSPHSGRGEQYF. The DNA of the CDR3 is TGTGCCAGCAGCCCCCATAGCGGGAGGGGGGAGCAGTACTTC.

The rearrangement links TRBV5-1 to TRBJ2-1; D ambiguous. The V gene lost 4 bases and the J gene lost 4 bases, with 12 bases spanning the gap. This CDR3 spans 14 amino acids. CDR1 and CDR2 (germline): SGHRS, YFSETQ. This CDR3 is CASSLVAAYNEQFF. The CDR3 region has the DNA TGCGCCAGCAGCCTAGTAGCTGCTTACAATGAGCAGTTCTTC.

Here the CDR3 reads CASSERYNSPLHF. As DNA, the CDR3 is TGTGCCAGCAGTGAACGGTATAATTCACCCCTCCACTTT. The rearrangement uses TRBV6-1 and TRBJ1-6, with D hard to call. The germline gives CDR1 MNHNS, CDR2 SASEGT. The CDR3 runs to 13 residues. With 2 bases removed from V and 4 bases from J, the gap between germline ends came to 3 bases.

V and J are TRBV28 and TRBJ1-3, with D unclear. Deletions cut 7 bases from V and 0 bases from J, with 16 bases between. CDR3 length: 16 amino acids. Germline CDR1 is MDHEN and CDR2 is SYDVKM. The CDR3, as DNA: TGTGCCAGCACCCCTCCCCAAACCTACTCTGGAAACACCATATATTTT. Its protein product is CASTPPQTYSGNTIYF.

The chain couples TRBV29-1 to TRBJ2-7; D not certain. Per the germline V gene, CDR1 is SQVTM and CDR2 is ANQGSEA. V was shortened by 2 bases and J by 1 base, with 3 bases between the two germline ends. The CDR3 contains 11 residues. CDR3 sequence reads: CSVELSYEQYF. The CDR3 DNA reads as TGCAGCGTTGAATTGTCCTACGAGCAGTACTTC.

This clone was observed once. The rearrangement uses TRBV5-1 and TRBJ1-1; no reliable D call. CDR1 SGHRS and CDR2 YFSETQ come from the germline V gene. The V gene lost 5 bases and the J gene lost 4 bases, with 12 bases spanning the gap. CDR3 length equals 13 residues. The DNA of the CDR3 is TGCGCCAGCAGATTAGGCTTAGGCACTGAAGCTTTCTTT. Its protein product is CASRLGLGTEAFF.

This clone has a handful of counts. This chain connects TRBV6-1 to TRBJ2-7, with 12 bases identical to TRBD1. J gave up 2 bases and V 7 bases, and 3 bases lay outside the gene matches. The CDR3 spans 14 residues. CDR1 and CDR2 from the germline V gene are MNHNS and SASEGT. CDR3 bases: TGTGCCAGCACGGGGGACAGGGGGCCCTACGAGCAGTACTTC. This encodes CASTGDRGPYEQYF.

The CDR3 sequence: CASSQVGHSFYNQPQHF. CDR3 nucleotide sequence: TGTGCCAGCAGCCAAGTAGGCCACAGTTTTTACAATCAGCCCCAGCATTTT. The chain uses TRBV14 and TRBJ1-5; D unresolved. The CDR3 has 17 amino acids. From germline, CDR1 is SGHDN and CDR2 FVKESK. Trimming left V 1 base short and J 3 bases short, with 16 bases between. Variable domain in full (rest from reference TRBV14 and TRBJ1-5): EAGVTQFPSHSVIEKGQTVTLRCDPISGHDNLYWYRRVMGKEIKFLLHFVKESKQDESGMPNNRFLAERTGGTYSTLKVQPAELEDSGVYFCASSQVGHSFYNQPQHFGDGTRLSIL.